Listed below are T cell receptor beta chains from one sample, sequenced in a study of shared clonotypes between healthy human individuals. Libraries were prepared by immunoSEQ multiplex PCR; TCRdb keeps only in-frame clonotypes and omits some of them. The top ten hold around 1.7% of the sample, which has about 2.2 million clones, 80% to 95% seen once. The sample taken for sequencing was naive CD8+ T cells from PBMCs. Source of these receptors: a man in his late teens or twenties in good health. Some clones in this sample may be carry-over from other donors' samples. Each CDR3 is given with its conserved first and last residue. D genes are given only for firm matches.

TRBJ2-7 TRBV4-1 NA TGCGCCAGCAGCCCAGGGATGCTCTACGAGCAGTACTTC CASSPGMLYEQYF
TRBJ2-3 TRBV7-9 NA TGTGCCAGCAGCTTAGCGGCGACACTAGATCCCAGCACAGATACGCAGTATTTT CASSLAATLDPSTDTQYF
TRBJ2-1 TRBV7-9 TRBD2 TGTGCCAGCAGATCTAGCGGGACCATGGATGAGCAGTTCTTC CASRSSGTMDEQFF
TRBJ2-1 TRBV28 TRBD1 TGTGCCAGCAGTCGACAGGGGGCAAACAATGAGCAGTTCTTC CASSRQGANNEQFF
TRBJ1-1 TRBV19 NA TGTGCCAGTAGTATCGTATTGTGGATCGAAGCTTTCTTT CASSIVLWIEAFF
TRBJ2-7 TRBV5-8 NA TGTGCCAGCAGCTACCGGCAGGGGGGCTACGAGCAGTACTTC CASSYRQGGYEQYF
TRBJ2-7 TRBV7-8 NA TGTGCCAGCAGCTTAGGCTCAGGGCCCTACGAGCAGTACTTC CASSLGSGPYEQYF
TRBJ2-1 TRBV11-2 TRBD2 TGTGCCAGCAGCCGTACGGGGGGGAGTGGGTCCTACAATGAGCAGTTCTTC CASSRTGGSGSYNEQFF
TRBJ1-4 TRBV27 NA TGTGCCAGCAGTCTCCAGGACCCGGGGGGAGAGGGTGAAAAACTGTTTTTT CASSLQDPGGEGEKLFF
TRBJ1-5 TRBV19 NA TGTGCCAGTAGGGGGATGGGGTATAGCAATCAGCCCCAGCATTTT CASRGMGYSNQPQHF